This T cell receptor beta chain was profiled in a study of shared clonotypes between healthy human individuals. An assay was performed, and its level was deep. The assay was immunoSEQ multiplex PCR, and TCRdb's table has in-frame clones only and misses some. The repertoire holds about 450,000 clones, with around 79% as singletons. Study outcomes and limitations: Clonotype sharing among donors, it was expected, would be affected by sequencing depth.

As regards this clone: Its antigen is still unknown.

Material for sequencing was PBMCs. The clonotype originates from a woman between 40 and 50 years old in good health. Some clones in this sample may be carry-over from other donors' samples.

Here the CDR3 reads CASSQSGPGSGDTQYF. CDR3 sequence (DNA): TGTGCCAGCTCACAATCGGGACCAGGGTCGGGGGATACGCAGTATTTT. The chain links TRBV18 to TRBJ2-3; D may correspond to TRBD1 or TRBD2 (5 bases each). The V end was cut by 4 bases, the J end by 6 bases, with 20 bases between. This CDR3 has 16 amino acids. Germline lookup yields CDR1 KGHSH and CDR2 LQKENI. Full variable domain (missing parts from reference TRBV18 and TRBJ2-3): NAGVMQNPRHLVRRRGQEARLRCSPMKGHSHVYWYRQLPEEGLKFMVYLQKENIIDESGMPKERFSAEFPKEGPSILRIQQVVRGDSAAYFCASSQSGPGSGDTQYFGPGTRLTVL.